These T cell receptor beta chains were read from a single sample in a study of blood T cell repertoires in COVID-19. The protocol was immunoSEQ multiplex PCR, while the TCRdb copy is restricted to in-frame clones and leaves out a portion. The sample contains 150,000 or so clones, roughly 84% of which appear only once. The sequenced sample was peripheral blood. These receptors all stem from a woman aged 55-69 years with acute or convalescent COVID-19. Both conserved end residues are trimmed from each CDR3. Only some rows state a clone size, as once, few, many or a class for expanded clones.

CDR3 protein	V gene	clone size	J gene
ASSARQGALYGYT	TRBV27	NA	TRBJ1-2
SASRGYNEQF	TRBV20-1	once	TRBJ2-1
ASSLLRQASTDTQY	TRBV5-6	NA	TRBJ2-3
AISRLGTSYNEQF	TRBV10-3	NA	TRBJ2-1
ASSYLSWTSGETQY	TRBV6-8	NA	TRBJ2-5
ASSKHLAGGRGYTQY	TRBV3-1/TRBV3-2	NA	TRBJ2-3
ASSFRGYYGYT	TRBV12-3/TRBV12-4	once	TRBJ1-2
ASRREMNTEAF	TRBV10-1	NA	TRBJ1-1
ASSLRGTGEMDTQY	TRBV7-2	NA	TRBJ2-3
ASSLTGGGSYNSPLH	TRBV28	NA	TRBJ1-6
ATSDPQLAGGRNEQF	TRBV24-1	NA	TRBJ2-1
ASSYDSPAAPLH	TRBV6-6	NA	TRBJ1-6
ASSIWDRLYSGANVLT	TRBV19	NA	TRBJ2-6
ASSHSRRGLQETQY	TRBV4-1	NA	TRBJ2-5
ASSRKGQVSDTQY	TRBV19	few	TRBJ2-3
ASIYRERLNYGYT	TRBV6-5	NA	TRBJ1-2
ASSRITGGSTDTQY	TRBV19	NA	TRBJ2-3
ASSRQDYNSPLH	TRBV6-5	NA	TRBJ1-6
ACQPGTLNTEAF	TRBV30	NA	TRBJ1-1
ASSPLRGGFKNIQY	TRBV9	once	TRBJ2-4
ASSVDSYSNQPQH	TRBV11-2	once	TRBJ1-5
ASSVPDRGLGQF	TRBV6-2/TRBV6-3	once	TRBJ2-1
ASSLLPSYEQY	TRBV5-6	NA	TRBJ2-7
ASSSTDRNYGYT	TRBV7-4	NA	TRBJ1-2
ASSLGGLAGLTDTQY	TRBV5-1	once	TRBJ2-3
ASSSDRVNEQF	TRBV19	NA	TRBJ2-1
ASRETGQGRNEQF	TRBV6-5	NA	TRBJ2-1
ASSLGLSFSGTGELF	TRBV19	NA	TRBJ2-2
ASSLLYNEQF	TRBV28	NA	TRBJ2-1
ASRQGNSPLH	TRBV19	NA	TRBJ1-6